The T cell receptor (beta chain) under discussion was sequenced for a study of CD8+CD57+ T cells in acquired aplastic anemia. Findings and caveats of the study: Found in both controls and patients were about 30 CD8+ CDR3 sequences.

The V gene's germline CDR1 is MDHEN and CDR2 SYDVKM. The CDR3 spans 15 residues. Profiling that covered TCR beta VDJ and CDR3 relied on genomic DNA as its template. TCRdb reanalysed the reads using MiXCR and keeps one entry per CDR3 protein. The sample lists 300,000 or so distinct CDR3 sequences, 56% seen once, with roughly 1.2% in the top ten. Sequencing was done on patients that had shown CD8+CD57+ cell expansion by flow cytometry. Each patient gave a blood sample that was collected before any therapy had been received. Concerning this clonotype itself: The antigen is not known. A read error may account for a junction end that differs from germline.

The sequence derives from a human donor with aplastic anemia. The sample was sorted CD4+, CD8+, or CD8+CD57+ T cells (not recorded which) from PBMCs. The chain links TRBV28 to TRBJ1-6; a weak D match, TRBD1 (5 bases). The CDR3 DNA sequence: TGTGCCAGCGGGATTCAGGGCGGCTATAATTCACCCCCCCACTTT. Its translation: CASGIQGGYNSPPHF.